Sequencing of this T cell receptor (beta chain) was carried out in a study of blood T cell repertoires in COVID-19. Germline loops: CDR1 ENHRY, CDR2 SYGVKD. V dropped 6 bases and J dropped 5 bases, with 11 bases sitting between them. CDR3 length: 13 residues. The table came from immunoSEQ multiplex PCR; TCRdb's copy has only in-frame clones and leaves some out. The sample has 25,000 to 30,000 clones; about 85% are singletons. This clonotype originated in a man between 65 and 85 years old with acute or convalescent COVID-19. Material: peripheral blood. This chain uses TRBV10-3 with TRBJ2-1; possible D gene TRBD2, 6 bases. The CDR3 DNA reads TGTGCCATCAGCGGAGCGGGCGACAATGAGCAGTTCTTC. The encoded protein is CAISGAGDNEQFF.